This is a list of T cell receptor beta chains from one sample in a study of vaccination and CD4 T cells after COVID-19. TCRdb independently ran MiXCR on the PCR reads; one entry per CDR3 protein. The sample contains approximately 7,100 distinct CDR3 sequences, 30% to 45% of which appear only once. Their recognized antigens are unknown. The sequenced sample was CD4+ T cells from blood, cultured in vitro. Every receptor here comes from a human donor in good health. Both conserved end residues are part of each CDR3. A D gene is named only where the DNA matches it firmly. The size entry is marked missing in some rows and otherwise reads once, few, many or a size class.

j_gene	v_gene	d_gene	len	abundance	CDR3aa	CDR3nt
TRBJ1-1	TRBV6-1	NA	13	few	CASSLEEDTEAFF	TGTGCCAGCAGCCTCGAGGAGGACACTGAAGCTTTCTTT
TRBJ2-7	TRBV7-6	TRBD1	15	few	CASSLDRGLSYEQYF	TGTGCCAGCAGCCTGGACAGGGGACTATCCTACGAGCAGTACTTC
TRBJ1-5	TRBV19	NA	13	NA	CASSIGADQPQHF	TGTGCCAGTAGTATCGGGGCGGATCAGCCCCAGCATTTT
TRBJ1-1	TRBV5-4	NA	14	NA	CASSLKFGNTEAFF	TGTGCCAGCAGCTTGAAGTTTGGGAACACTGAAGCTTTCTTT
TRBJ1-1	TRBV3-1	NA	16	NA	CASSPTGTGQNTEAFF	TGTGCCAGCAGCCCAACAGGCACAGGACAGAACACTGAAGCTTTCTTT
TRBJ1-5	TRBV19	NA	13	NA	CASSLQGDQPQHF	TGTGCCAGTAGTTTACAGGGCGATCAGCCCCAGCATTTT
TRBJ1-3	TRBV27	NA	14	few	CASSRGTSGNTIYF	TGTGCCAGCAGTCGGGGGACGTCGGGAAACACCATATATTTT
TRBJ1-1	TRBV5-1	NA	15	NA	CASSLVAGAGTEAFF	TGCGCCAGCAGCTTGGTCGCAGGAGCAGGCACTGAAGCTTTCTTT
TRBJ1-2	TRBV7-9	NA	15	NA	CASSLGPWGVDGYTF	TGTGCCAGCAGTTTAGGCCCCTGGGGGGTCGATGGCTACACCTTC
TRBJ1-1	TRBV20-1	NA	15	NA	CSASASGTSNTEAFF	TGCAGTGCTTCCGCGTCGGGGACATCGAACACTGAAGCTTTCTTT
TRBJ1-2	TRBV30	NA	15	NA	CAWSGTADYNYGYTF	TGTGCCTGGAGTGGGACAGCCGATTATAACTATGGCTACACCTTC
TRBJ1-1	TRBV6-4	TRBD1	13	NA	CASRGTGNTEAFF	TGTGCCAGCAGGGGGACAGGGAACACTGAAGCTTTCTTT
TRBJ1-2	TRBV6-1	NA	15	few	CASSEDEAGVYGYTF	TGTGCCAGCAGTGAAGATGAGGCGGGGGTCTATGGCTACACCTTC
TRBJ1-2	TRBV19	NA	15	few	CASRMDPLSNYGYTF	TGTGCCAGTAGGATGGACCCCCTTTCTAACTATGGCTACACCTTC
TRBJ2-1	TRBV6-1	NA	13	NA	CASSPLRGGEQFF	TGTGCCAGCAGCCCCCTTAGGGGGGGTGAGCAGTTCTTC
TRBJ2-2	TRBV7-3	NA	14	few	CASTSGPNTGELFF	TGTGCCAGCACGAGCGGGCCGAACACCGGGGAGCTGTTTTTT
TRBJ1-3	TRBV6-1	NA	14	few	CASSSKGLGGTIYF	TGTGCCAGTTCTAGTAAAGGCCTCGGGGGCACCATATATTTT
TRBJ1-5	TRBV6-1	TRBD1	16	few	CASVDRAGLNDQPQHF	TGTGCCAGCGTCGACAGGGCGGGCCTGAACGATCAGCCCCAGCATTTT
TRBJ2-1	TRBV6-1	NA	11	few	CASSPSYEQFF	TGTGCCAGCAGCCCTTCGTATGAGCAGTTCTTC
TRBJ2-3	TRBV12-3/TRBV12-4	TRBD2	15	once	CASTTTSGCGSTQYF	TGTGCCAGCACTACGACTAGCGGGTGTGGAAGTACGCAGTATTTT
TRBJ2-2	TRBV19	NA	16	once	CASSIEWGANTGELFF	TGTGCCAGTAGTATAGAATGGGGTGCGAACACCGGGGAGCTGTTTTTT
TRBJ1-2	TRBV5-1	NA	13	few	CASSFGTEDGYTF	TGCGCCAGCAGCTTTGGGACGGAGGACGGCTACACCTTC
TRBJ1-5	TRBV6-1	TRBD1	14	few	CASSTEGGLQPQHF	TGTGCCAGCAGTACGGAAGGGGGCCTTCAGCCCCAGCATTTT
TRBJ1-5	TRBV12-3/TRBV12-4	TRBD1	14	few	CASSLGQGNQPQHF	TGTGCCAGCAGTCTGGGACAGGGAAATCAGCCCCAGCATTTT
TRBJ1-1	TRBV19	TRBD1	13	NA	CASRRQGNTEAFF	TGTGCCAGTAGAAGACAGGGGAACACTGAAGCTTTCTTT